Shown below are 8 T cell receptor beta chains from a single sample sequenced in a study of control samples from healthy donors and cancer patients. Profiled with immunoSEQ multiplex PCR; TCRdb holds only in-frame clones, not every one. The sample holds 160,000 or so clones, roughly 94% seen once. Input material: PBMCs. The receptors stem from a man between 60 and 75 years old with colorectal cancer.

This sequence joins TRBV27 and TRBJ2-5; D is ambiguous. From germline, CDR1 is MNHEY and CDR2 SMNVEV (reference sequence). V lost 4 bases, J lost 4 bases, and 19 bases lay in between. This CDR3 region has 16 residues. The CDR3 DNA reads TGTGCCAGCAGTTCCGTTTTATACGGAAGTGGAGAGACCCAGTACTTC. Protein: CASSSVLYGSGETQYF.

The chain uses TRBV29-1 and TRBJ1-1, with unresolved D. The CDR3 length is 13 residues. With 0 bases removed from V and 3 bases from J, the gap between germline ends came to 8 bases. The germline gives CDR1 SQVTM, CDR2 ANQGSEA. Here the CDR3 DNA reads TGCAGCGTTGAAGAGAAAGGGTACACTGAAGCTTTCTTT. This translates into CSVEEKGYTEAFF.

This clone has only one observation. The genes are TRBV11-2 and TRBJ2-5, with D possibly being TRBD2 (7 bases). The germline V gene has CDR1 SGHAT and CDR2 FQNNGV. There are 13 residues in the CDR3. Trimming took off 5 bases at V and 10 bases at J, with 17 bases between the two ends. This chain's CDR3 is CASSRGGAGDQYF. CDR3 DNA: TGTGCCAGCAGCCGCGGGGGCGCAGGGGACCAGTACTTC.

CDR3: CATSDLGSGELFF. The CDR3 region has the DNA TGTGCCACCAGTGATTTGGGATCCGGGGAGCTGTTTTTT. The chain links TRBV24-1 to TRBJ2-2; the D is unclear. The CDR3 has 13 amino acids. V lost 0 bases to trimming and J lost 6 bases, with 4 bases between them. Germline V gives CDR1 KGHDR, CDR2 SFDVKD.

This chain uses TRBV9 with TRBJ2-7, with a tentative D call TRBD1 (6 bases). This CDR3 is built from 16 residues. V lost 3 bases, J lost 0 bases, and 16 bases lay in between. Germline CDR1 SGDLS, CDR2 YYNGEE. The CDR3 DNA sequence: TGTGCCAGCAGCGCTACGACAGGTCCTCTCTCCTACGAGCAGTACTTC. It specifies CASSATTGPLSYEQYF.

V usage is TRBV18 and J usage is TRBJ2-1; D not certain. CDR3 length equals 18 residues. V gave up 0 bases and J gave up 6 bases, with 21 bases separating them. Germline CDR1 reads KGHSH; CDR2 reads LQKENI. The CDR3 coding sequence is TGTGCCAGCTCACCACCTTACCCGGACCGAGGTTCGGGCAATGAGCAGTTCTTC. Protein sequence: CASSPPYPDRGSGNEQFF.

For the CDR3, the DNA is TGTGCCAGCAGTAGACAGGGGGCAAACACTGAAGCTTTCTTT. It codes for CASSRQGANTEAFF. The chain recombines TRBV6-5 with TRBJ1-1; the match to TRBD1 covers 10 bases. The CDR3 sequence is 14 residues long. Germline CDR1 reads MNHEY; CDR2 reads SVGAGI. V lost 5 bases and J lost 2; bases outside the gene matches: 2.

The chain uses TRBV7-2 and TRBJ2-5, with D hard to call. Per the germline V gene, CDR1 is SGHTA and CDR2 is FQGNSA. Trimming shortened V by 4 bases and J by 0 bases, and 9 bases separated the two germline ends. CDR3 length equals 14 residues. CDR3 in DNA: TGTGCCAGCAGCTCGATAGGATACCAAGAGACCCAGTACTTC. It codes for CASSSIGYQETQYF.